The 17 T cell receptor beta chains reported below all come from one sample, sequenced in a study of Ad26.COV2.S vaccination and SARS-CoV-2 variants. The treatment was: roughly 19 received Ad26.COV2.S at low or high dose, single or two shots; 5 received placebo; per-sample allocation not given. After the first vaccine or placebo injection, samples were drawn on day 63. Profiled with immunoSEQ multiplex PCR; TCRdb holds only in-frame clones, not every one. The sample yields about 400,000 clones, roughly 90% seen once. The source material was peripheral blood, sampled in a trial of Ad26.COV2.S vaccine versus placebo. These receptors were obtained from a person aged 18-60 years who received the Ad26.COV2.S COVID-19 vaccine or a placebo.

The V call is TRBV24-1, the J call TRBJ2-3, with 9 bases fitting TRBD2. Trimming took 9 bases from V and 3 from J; bases not matched to a gene: 3. Germline values: CDR1 KGHDR, CDR2 SFDVKD. CDR3 length: 13 amino acids. DNA of the CDR3: TGTGCCACCGGCGGGAGGGGGACAGATACGCAGTATTTT. Protein: CATGGRGTDTQYF.

The genes are TRBV14 and TRBJ2-5; 10 nucleotides align to TRBD2. V lost 0 bases to trimming and J lost 5 bases; unmatched junction nucleotides: 0. CDR1 SGHDN and CDR2 FVKESK come from the germline V gene. The CDR3 has 14 amino acids. CDR3 amino acids: CASSQDSGGETQYF. The CDR3 region has the DNA TGTGCCAGCAGCCAAGATAGCGGGGGGGAGACCCAGTACTTC.

The count of this clone is one. The chain couples TRBV7-2 to TRBJ2-7; D is undetermined. CDR1 and CDR2 (germline): SGHTA, FQGNSA. The CDR3 totals 13 residues. V lost 4 bases, J lost 3 bases, and 10 bases lay in between. CDR3 in DNA: TGTGCCAGCAGCTCTCGGGCCAGCTACGAGCAGTACTTC. Translated: CASSSRASYEQYF.

The CDR3 DNA sequence: TGTGCCAGCTGGGCCGCCGGGGAGCTGTTTTTT. This sequence encodes CASWAAGELFF. V and J are TRBV27 and TRBJ2-2; D call uncertain. Germline-derived CDR1 and CDR2 are MNHEY and SMNVEV (reference sequence). Deletions cut 8 bases from V and 6 bases from J, with 7 bases between. The CDR3 is made up of 11 amino acids.

The CDR3 is CASSLRRAAKNIQYF. CDR3 DNA: TGTGCCAGCAGTTTAAGAAGGGCAGCCAAAAACATTCAGTACTTC. The V and J genes are TRBV28 and TRBJ2-4; no firm D call. CDR1 is MDHEN, CDR2 SYDVKM, per germline. Trimming took off 2 bases at V and 0 bases at J, with 8 bases between the two ends. There are 15 residues in the CDR3.

The gene calls are TRBV19 and TRBJ1-6; tentatively, D is TRBD1 (5 bases). This CDR3 has 15 residues. V was pared by 5 bases and J by 5 bases, with 13 bases between. Germline V gene sequence: CDR1 LNHDA, CDR2 SQIVND (reference sequence). The CDR3 spells CASSPRGIDNSPLHF. The DNA of the CDR3 is TGTGCCAGTAGTCCCCGGGGGATCGATAATTCACCCCTCCACTTT. The full variable domain, rest sourced from reference TRBV19 and TRBJ1-6, is DGGITQSPKYLFRKEGQNVTLSCEQNLNHDAMYWYRQDPGQGLRLIYYSQIVNDFQKGDIAEGYSVSREKKESFPLTVTSAQKNPTAFYLCASSPRGIDNSPLHFGNGTRLTVT.

Only a few counts were recorded for this clone. The J gene is TRBJ1-6, the V gene TRBV5-1; 7 bases are shared with TRBD1. With V trimmed by 8 bases and J by 4 bases, 9 bases remained unmatched. The CDR3 consists of 15 residues. CDR1 and CDR2 (germline): SGHRS, YFSETQ. The CDR3 sequence: CASSPGQTYNSPLHF. In DNA, the CDR3 is TGCGCCAGTTCCCCGGGACAGACTTATAATTCACCCCTCCACTTT.

This clone has more than one count but fewer than ten. The chain combines TRBV6-5 with TRBJ2-1, with D possibly TRBD2 on 6 matching bases. Germline CDR1 reads MNHEY; CDR2 reads SVGAGI. V gave up 8 bases and J gave up 8 bases, with 16 bases separating them. This CDR3 region has 13 residues. DNA of the CDR3: TGTGCCAGCGGACTACGGGATTGGGATGAGCAGTTCTTC. Protein product: CASGLRDWDEQFF.

This chain connects TRBV18 to TRBJ1-5; D gene ambiguous. The length of the CDR3 is 15 residues. V was cut by 3 bases and J by 5 bases, with 14 bases left in between. Germline V gives CDR1 KGHSH, CDR2 LQKENI. This CDR3 reads CASSPGVGFYQPQHF. CDR3 bases: TGTGCCAGCTCACCGGGCGTGGGGTTCTATCAGCCCCAGCATTTT.

J is TRBJ1-6 and V is TRBV6-5; a possible D gene is TRBD1 (5 bases). V dropped 6 bases and J dropped 7 bases, with 13 bases sitting between them. The length of the CDR3 is 14 residues. Looked up from germline, CDR1 is MNHEY and CDR2 is SVGAGI. This CDR3 reads CASSPGGVNSPLHF. Written as DNA, the CDR3 is TGTGCCAGCAGCCCCGGAGGGGTCAATTCACCCCTCCACTTT.

This chain joins TRBV21-1 and TRBJ2-7. TRBV21-1 is a pseudogene. This CDR3 spans 16 amino acids. CDR3 DNA sequence: TGTGCCAGCAGCTCACGAACGGGACGGAGAGTCTACGAGCAGTACTTC. This gives the protein CASSSRTGRRVYEQYF.

This chain connects TRBV15 to TRBJ2-2; 7 nucleotides align to TRBD2. Trimming at V came to 1 base and at J to 6 bases, leaving 20 bases not matched to a gene. CDR3 size: 20 residues. Germline V gene data show CDR1 as LNHNV and CDR2 as YYDKDF (reference sequence). The DNA for the CDR3 is TGTGCCACCAGCAGAGGACGGGAGGTTCAGGGCTTTTTGGTCGCCGGGGAGCTGTTTTTT. This codes for CATSRGREVQGFLVAGELFF.

This clone appeared a single time. The chain employs TRBV7-2 and TRBJ2-7, with TRBD1 matching over 9 bases. This CDR3 spans 16 amino acids. V lost 1 base to trimming and J lost 2 bases; unmatched junction nucleotides: 6. CDR1 is SGHTA, CDR2 FQGNSA, per germline. CDR3 coding DNA: TGTGCCAGCAGCTTAGATACAGGGGGCTCCCCCTACGAGCAGTACTTC. As protein: CASSLDTGGSPYEQYF.

The V and J genes are TRBV2 and TRBJ2-7, with 8 nucleotides matching TRBD2. Germline V gene data show CDR1 as SNHLY and CDR2 as FYNNEI. The ends lost 9 bases at V and 2 bases at J; junction bases unmatched: 6. CDR3 size: 13 residues. The CDR3 is CASAGRGAYEQYF. DNA for the CDR3: TGTGCCAGTGCCGGGCGGGGGGCCTACGAGCAGTACTTC.

Only one count was recorded for this clone. The chain couples TRBV19 to TRBJ2-2, with 7 bases identical to TRBD2. V was pared by 5 bases and J by 5 bases, with 11 bases of the junction left unmatched. This CDR3 is built from 16 residues. CDR1 is LNHDA and CDR2 is SQIVND in the germline V gene (reference sequence). The CDR3 coding sequence is TGTGCCAGTAGTCCCCCTCTATCGGGAGGTACCGGGGAGCTGTTTTTT. Protein sequence: CASSPPLSGGTGELFF. The full variable domain, in which reference TRBV19 and TRBJ2-2 provide the parts outside the CDR3, is DGGITQSPKYLFRKEGQNVTLSCEQNLNHDAMYWYRQDPGQGLRLIYYSQIVNDFQKGDIAEGYSVSREKKESFPLTVTSAQKNPTAFYLCASSPPLSGGTGELFFGEGSRLTVL.

This clone was counted a single time. The rearrangement links TRBV21-1 to TRBJ2-1; whether TRBD1, the table's D call, matches the DNA was not checked. TRBV21-1 is marked as a pseudogene. The CDR3 spans 18 residues. CDR3 coding DNA: TGTGCCAGCAGCAAAGCGTTCCCTCGGGACAGGGGTTGGAATGAGCAGTTCTTC. The encoded protein is CASSKAFPRDRGWNEQFF.

The chain recombines TRBV5-1 with TRBJ1-2, with 10 positions matching TRBD1. Trimming at V came to 2 bases and at J to 8 bases, leaving 3 bases not matched to a gene. Germline CDR1 reads SGHRS; CDR2 reads YFSETQ. The CDR3 length is 13 residues. The CDR3 DNA follows: TGCGCCAGCAGCTTAGGGACAGGGGAAGGCTACACCTTC. Protein sequence: CASSLGTGEGYTF. Combining the CDR3 with reference TRBV5-1 and TRBJ1-2 gives the whole variable domain KAGVTQTPRYLIKTRGQQVTLSCSPISGHRSVSWYQQTPGQGLQFLFEYFSETQRNKGNFPGRFSGRQFSNSRSEMNVSTLELGDSALYLCASSLGTGEGYTFGSGTRLTVV.